Described below is a single T cell receptor (beta chain) sequence and its context. The antigen remains undetermined. The source of the sample is a study of cytomegalovirus exposure and HLA in healthy donors. Across the study: The roughly 110 validation repertoires were produced on the same platform as the roughly 660 repertoires of the first cohort. This was reported in a later analysis. Overall study findings and caveats: The finding came from a later analysis; first-cohort TCR clusters tended to co-occur in the 90 to 150 validation repertoires. Investigators reported 150 to 200 TCR beta chains as tied to cytomegalovirus.

Clones were sequenced by immunoSEQ multiplex PCR, and TCRdb holds only the in-frame ones, with some missing. The table includes 150,000 to 250,000 clones, roughly 82% detected once. Trimming left V 2 bases short and J 3 bases short, with 2 bases between. This CDR3 is 11 amino acids long. CDR1 SNHLY and CDR2 FYNNEI come from the germline V gene. Specimen: PBMCs. The genes are TRBV2 and TRBJ2-7; D is uncertain. The sequence came from a woman aged 25 to 39 in good health and CMV-seropositive. The CDR3 sequence: CASSEYYEQYF. CDR3 in DNA: TGTGCCAGCAGTGAATACTACGAGCAGTACTTC.